Listed below are T cell receptor beta chains from one sample, sequenced in a study of T cells in tuberculosis. The method was immunoSEQ multiplex PCR; TCRdb's version includes in-frame clones alone and lacks a portion of them. The profile shows 35,000 to 40,000 clones, around 93% of them singletons. Sequencing was done on a sample of PBMCs. The receptors were sampled from a donor between 10 and 35 years old with latent tuberculosis or without tuberculosis infection. Some clones in this sample may be carry-over from other donors' samples. Both conserved end residues are part of each CDR3. A D gene is named only where the DNA matches it firmly. Not every row has a clone size; where given, it reads once, few, many or a size class.

V	size	D	J	DNA	CDR3
TRBV4-3	NA	NA	TRBJ2-3	TGCGCCAGCAGCCCGATTACCCCGGGATGGAACACAGATACGCAGTATTTT	CASSPITPGWNTDTQYF
TRBV15	NA	NA	TRBJ1-1	TGTGCCACCAGCGGGGAGAGGGATGAATATAGAGCTTTCTTT	CATSGERDEYRAFF
TRBV6-5	few	NA	TRBJ2-7	TGTGCCAGCAGTTACTCGGGCACGGTCTACGAGCAGTACTTC	CASSYSGTVYEQYF
TRBV30	NA	NA	TRBJ2-1	TGTGCCTGGAGTGTCGGAGGGAGCTCCTACAATGAGCAGTTCTTC	CAWSVGGSSYNEQFF
TRBV25-1	NA	TRBD1	TRBJ2-3	TGTGCCAGCAGTGAATCAGGGGGCGCAAGGACAGATACGCAGTATTTT	CASSESGGARTDTQYF
TRBV10-3	NA	TRBD1	TRBJ1-1	TGTGCCATCAGTGAACGACAGGGCGTTTCGAACACTGAAGCTTTCTTT	CAISERQGVSNTEAFF
TRBV4-3	NA	NA	TRBJ1-4	TGCGCCAGCAGCCAAGATCTCAGGGGCGCGGGTGAAAAACTGTTTTTT	CASSQDLRGAGEKLFF
TRBV25-1	NA	TRBD1	TRBJ1-6	TGTGCCAGCACGGGACAGGGTGTTTCACCCCTCCACTTT	CASTGQGVSPLHF
TRBV14	NA	NA	TRBJ2-3	TGTGCCAGCAGCCGCCTAGGCACTTTACTCTCAGATACGCAGTATTTT	CASSRLGTLLSDTQYF
TRBV4-3	NA	NA	TRBJ2-3	TGCGCCAGCAGCCAAGATTTATCAGGCGGGACGCAGTATTTT	CASSQDLSGGTQYF
TRBV7-2	NA	NA	TRBJ1-1	TGTGCCAGCAGCTTAGTAAGGGGCATCGAGAACACTGAAGCTTTCTTT	CASSLVRGIENTEAFF
TRBV19	NA	NA	TRBJ1-2	TGTGCCAGTAGTGGACCCGGGACACGAACTAACTATGGCTACACCTTC	CASSGPGTRTNYGYTF
TRBV18	NA	NA	TRBJ1-2	TGTGCCAGCTCACCGTTGGCAGAATGGGGCTACACCTTC	CASSPLAEWGYTF
TRBV18	NA	NA	TRBJ1-5	TGTGCCAGCTCCCGCGGGGGGGGGTCGGATCAGCCCCAGCATTTT	CASSRGGGSDQPQHF
TRBV10-3	NA	TRBD1	TRBJ1-1	TGTGCCATCAGCAGGGGGTCTAACACTGAAGCTTTCTTT	CAISRGSNTEAFF
TRBV12-5	NA	TRBD1	TRBJ1-2	TGTGCTAGTGGACGAGGGGCAGGGGGCGACTATGGCTACACCTTC	CASGRGAGGDYGYTF
TRBV10-3	NA	NA	TRBJ2-3	TGTGCCATCAGTGGGACTGCTGATACGCAGTATTTT	CAISGTADTQYF